What follows is one T cell receptor (beta chain) and its context. This sample is part of a study of shared clonotypes between healthy human individuals. A CD45RA+ naive subset and a CD45RA-negative memory subset were split from CD4+ cells. The data were produced by immunoSEQ multiplex PCR, yet TCRdb's version contains in-frame clones alone and is incomplete. The data hold about 510,000 clones, with 90% to 96% observed a single time. Trimming shortened V by 4 bases and J by 7 bases, and 14 bases separated the two germline ends. Looked up from germline, CDR1 is SGHTA and CDR2 is FQGNSA. This CDR3 has 13 amino acids.

Sequenced: naive CD4+ T cells sorted from blood. The subset: CD45RA+ positively selected. The chain has TRBV7-2 and TRBJ2-7; either TRBD1 or TRBD2 may fit D (5 bases each). The source of this sequence is a woman aged 30 to 39 in good health. CDR3 residues: CASSSGTEWEQYF. The CDR3 region has the DNA TGTGCCAGCAGCTCCGGGACGGAATGGGAGCAGTACTTC.